The clone carrying this T cell receptor beta chain showed up just a few times. The antigen is not known. Method: immunoSEQ multiplex PCR; TCRdb's copy keeps in-frame clones and lacks some. The sample consists of millions of clones, approximately 95% of them appearing once. HIV-negative, healthy adults without recent acute infections or vaccinations were the donors. The data belong to a study of shared clonotypes between healthy human individuals. V lost 4 bases, J lost 2 bases, and 3 bases lay in between. CDR3 length: 12 residues. Looked up from germline, CDR1 is SNHLY and CDR2 is FYNNEI. Overall study findings and caveats: Genetic and exposure-history diversity was limited by the small donor number.

The source is a man aged 18 to 30 in good health. Some clones in this sample may be carry-over from other donors' samples. This chain joins TRBV2 and TRBJ2-1; D is undetermined. Sequenced input: naive CD4+ T cells from PBMCs. The subset: CD45RA+ positively selected. In nucleotides, the CDR3 is TGTGCCAGCAGTGGGACCTACAATGAGCAGTTCTTC. Encoded protein: CASSGTYNEQFF.